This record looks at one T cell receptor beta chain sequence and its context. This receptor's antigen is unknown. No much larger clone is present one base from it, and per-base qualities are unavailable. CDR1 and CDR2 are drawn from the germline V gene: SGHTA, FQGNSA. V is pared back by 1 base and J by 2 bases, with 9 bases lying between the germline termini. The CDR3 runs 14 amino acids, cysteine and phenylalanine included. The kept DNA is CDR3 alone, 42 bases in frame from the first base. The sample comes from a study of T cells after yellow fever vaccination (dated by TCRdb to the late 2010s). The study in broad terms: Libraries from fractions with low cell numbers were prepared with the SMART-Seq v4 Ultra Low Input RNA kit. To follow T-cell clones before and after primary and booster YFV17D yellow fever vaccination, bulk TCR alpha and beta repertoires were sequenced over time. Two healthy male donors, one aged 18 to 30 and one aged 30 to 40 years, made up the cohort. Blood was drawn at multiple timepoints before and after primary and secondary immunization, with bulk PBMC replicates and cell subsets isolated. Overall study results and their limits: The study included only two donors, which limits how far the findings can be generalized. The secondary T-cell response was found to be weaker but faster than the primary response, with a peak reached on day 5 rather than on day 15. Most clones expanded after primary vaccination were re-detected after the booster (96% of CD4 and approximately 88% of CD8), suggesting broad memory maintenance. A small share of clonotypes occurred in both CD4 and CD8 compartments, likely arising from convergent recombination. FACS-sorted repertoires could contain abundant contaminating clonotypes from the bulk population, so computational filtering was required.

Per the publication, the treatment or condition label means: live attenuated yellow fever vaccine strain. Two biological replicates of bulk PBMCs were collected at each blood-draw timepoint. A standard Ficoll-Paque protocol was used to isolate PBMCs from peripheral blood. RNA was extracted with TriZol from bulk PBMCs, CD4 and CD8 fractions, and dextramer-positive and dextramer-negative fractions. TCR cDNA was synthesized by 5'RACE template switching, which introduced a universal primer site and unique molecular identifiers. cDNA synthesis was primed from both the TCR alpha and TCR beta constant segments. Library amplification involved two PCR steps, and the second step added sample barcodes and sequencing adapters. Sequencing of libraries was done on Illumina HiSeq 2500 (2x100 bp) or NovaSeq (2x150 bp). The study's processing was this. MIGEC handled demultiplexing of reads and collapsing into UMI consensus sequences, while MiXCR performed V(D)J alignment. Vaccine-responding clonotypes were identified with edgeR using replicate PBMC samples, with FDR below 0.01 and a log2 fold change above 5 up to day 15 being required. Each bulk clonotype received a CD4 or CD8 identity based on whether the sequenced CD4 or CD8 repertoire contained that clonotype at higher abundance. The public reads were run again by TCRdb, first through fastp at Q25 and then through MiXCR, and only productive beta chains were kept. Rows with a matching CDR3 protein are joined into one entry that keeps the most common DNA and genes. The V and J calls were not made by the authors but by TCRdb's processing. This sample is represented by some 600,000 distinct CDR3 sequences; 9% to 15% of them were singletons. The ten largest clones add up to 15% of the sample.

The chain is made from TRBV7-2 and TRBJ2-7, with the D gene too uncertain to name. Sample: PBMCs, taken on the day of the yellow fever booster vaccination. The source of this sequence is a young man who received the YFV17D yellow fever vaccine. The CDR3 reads CASSLEWPAYEQYF. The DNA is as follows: TGTGCCAGCAGCTTAGAATGGCCTGCCTACGAGCAGTACTTC.